The source of this TCR beta chain is a study of blood T cell repertoires in COVID-19. In the study overall: T cells, B-cell-depleted T cells, or PBMCs supplied cDNA or gDNA.

Cohorts were determined from participant-reported clinical history. Method: immunoSEQ multiplex PCR; TCRdb's copy keeps in-frame clones and lacks some. Of a few hundred thousand clones listed, nearly 90% were seen once; the top ten hold 1.7%. The CDR3 loop spans 17 amino acids. From germline, CDR1 is SGHTA and CDR2 FQGNSA. V shed 5 bases and J 3 bases; nucleotides not matched to a gene: 10. This receptor was identified in a woman aged 25-40 years who had recovered from COVID-19. The chain recombines TRBV7-2 with TRBJ2-1; 10 bases line up with TRBD2. Specimen: PBMCs or T cells enriched from blood (not recorded which). The CDR3 DNA reads as TGTGCCAGCAGCCCCCGCACTAGCGGGAAGGGCTACAATGAGCAGTTCTTC. Residues: CASSPRTSGKGYNEQFF. The full variable domain, its missing parts supplied by reference TRBV7-2 and TRBJ2-1, is GAGVSQSPSNKVTEKGKDVELRCDPISGHTALYWYRQSLGQGLEFLIYFQGNSAPDKSGLPSDRFSAERTGGSVSTLTIQRTQQEDSAVYLCASSPRTSGKGYNEQFFGPGTRLTVL.